The 20 T cell receptor beta chains presented below share a single source sample, sequenced in a study of response to subunit inactivated influenza vaccine. Each CDR3 protein is one row after TCRdb ran MiXCR on the RT-PCR reads. Here the sample spans roughly 170,000 distinct CDR3 sequences, approximately 8.7% being singletons. Sequenced material: non-naive T cells sorted from PBMCs, taken on the day of vaccination. Receptors originate from a man aged 45-65 years who received an inactivated influenza vaccine.

This clonotype came up a few times. The gene calls are TRBV19 and TRBJ2-5, with 8 bases that match TRBD2. The germline V gene has CDR1 LNHDA and CDR2 SQIVND (reference sequence). After removal of 5 bases from V and 2 bases from J, the junction contained 4 bases not matched to a gene. The CDR3 covers 14 residues. CDR3 protein: CASSFQRGQETQYF. CDR3 nucleotides: TGTGCCAGTAGTTTCCAGCGGGGGCAAGAGACCCAGTACTTC.

This clonotype occurred once. This rearrangement joins TRBV19 to TRBJ2-1; D possibly corresponds to TRBD2 (6 bases). The germline V and J ends were trimmed by 1 base and 10 bases, with 11 bases remaining between them. The CDR3 covers 13 residues. Germline V lookup: CDR1 LNHDA, CDR2 SQIVND (reference sequence). For the CDR3, the DNA is TGTGCCAGTAGTATAGTCGGGGGTAGGGAGCAGTTCTTC. Encoded protein: CASSIVGGREQFF.

A few counts support this clonotype. The chain employs TRBV7-2 and TRBJ2-5, with a weak D call TRBD2 (6 bases). Germline loops: CDR1 SGHTA, CDR2 FQGNSA. The CDR3 is 13 residues long. V lost 3 bases to trimming and J lost 3 bases, with 8 bases between them. CDR3 in amino acids: CASSFGSEETQYF. CDR3 sequence (DNA): TGTGCCAGCAGCTTCGGGAGTGAAGAGACCCAGTACTTC.

Many counts were recorded for this clonotype. This chain links TRBV20-1 with TRBJ2-1; 15 bases are a match to TRBD2. Trimming removed 5 bases from V and 7 bases from J; junction bases left unmatched: 3. Germline assignment: CDR1 DFQATT and CDR2 SNEGSKA (reference sequence). The CDR3 is 14 amino acids. The CDR3 region has the DNA TGCAGTGCTTCCGGGACTAGCGGGAGGAATGAGCAGTTCTTC. Protein product: CSASGTSGRNEQFF.

The chain uses TRBV2 and TRBJ2-5; a possible D gene is TRBD1 (5 bases). The V gene's germline CDR1 is SNHLY and CDR2 FYNNEI. V was shortened by 6 bases and J by 0 bases, with 17 bases between the two germline ends. The CDR3 is 16 amino acids. The chain's CDR3 is CASRRADRVYQETQYF. CDR3 DNA: TGTGCCAGCAGAAGGGCCGACAGAGTGTACCAAGAGACCCAGTACTTC. The whole variable domain, filled in from reference TRBV2 and TRBJ2-5, reads EPEVTQTPSHQVTQMGQEVILRCVPISNHLYFYWYRQILGQKVEFLVSFYNNEISEKSEIFDDQFSVERPDGSNFTLKIRSTKLEDSAMYFCASRRADRVYQETQYFGPGTRLLVL.

V and J are TRBV5-1 and TRBJ2-2; 9 bases are a match to TRBD1. Germline trimming cut 3 bases from V and 4 bases from J; bases unmatched to any gene: 7. Germline V lookup: CDR1 SGHRS, CDR2 YFSETQ. This CDR3 has 16 amino acids. CDR3 sequence (DNA): TGCGCCAGCAGCTCCAGACAGGGGGGCGGCACCGGGGAGCTGTTTTTT. This translates into CASSSRQGGGTGELFF.

At least ten counts were recorded for this clonotype. The rearrangement uses TRBV20-1 and TRBJ1-5; the match to TRBD1 covers 9 bases. V shed 1 base, J shed 6 bases, and the junction held 19 bases outside the gene matches. Germline V lookup: CDR1 DFQATT, CDR2 SNEGSKA (reference sequence). There are 19 residues in the CDR3. The CDR3 protein is CSARGRTGERLIFLQPQHF. CDR3 DNA: TGCAGTGCTAGAGGACGGACAGGGGAAAGGTTAATCTTTCTTCAGCCCCAGCATTTT.

This clonotype came up many times. The chain uses TRBV4-2 and TRBJ1-1; possible D gene TRBD1, 5 bases. CDR3 length: 14 amino acids. Germline V lookup: CDR1 LGHNA, CDR2 YNFKEQ. Trimming took 4 bases from V and 0 from J, leaving 9 bases between them. The chain's CDR3 is CASSRGHVNTEAFF. The CDR3 nucleotides are TGTGCCAGCAGCCGCGGACACGTGAACACTGAAGCTTTCTTT.

This clonotype has just a few counts. The chain employs TRBV3-1 and TRBJ2-7; D is unclear. The CDR3 runs to 14 residues. CDR1 and CDR2 from the germline V gene are LGHDT and YNNKEL (reference sequence). V was pared by 1 base and J by 2 bases, with 9 bases between. The CDR3 bases are TGTGCCAGCAGCCAAGGGCAAAGAACCTACGAGCAGTACTTC. Its protein product is CASSQGQRTYEQYF.

A few counts support this clonotype. The chain is built from TRBV27 and TRBJ1-6, with D possibly matching TRBD1 (5 bases). The germline V gene encodes CDR1 MNHEY and CDR2 SMNVEV (reference sequence). V shed 6 bases and J shed 9 bases, with 21 bases lying between them. There are 16 residues in the CDR3. CDR3 DNA sequence: TGTGCCAGCAGCGGTCTCGGTGGGGCAGGGTTTTCACCCCTCCACTTT. Its protein product is CASSGLGGAGFSPLHF.

The V and J genes are TRBV4-3 and TRBJ1-1; a possible D gene is TRBD1 (5 bases). The CDR3 length is 12 residues. CDR1 and CDR2 from the germline V gene are LGHNA and YSLEER. Trimming shortened V by 2 bases and J by 11 bases, and 12 bases separated the two germline ends. CDR3 residues: CASSQQGKGAFF. CDR3 DNA sequence: TGCGCCAGCAGCCAACAGGGAAAGGGGGCTTTCTTT.

This clonotype has more than one count but fewer than ten. V gene TRBV5-1 combines with J gene TRBJ2-7; 7 bases line up with TRBD1. The trim removed 4 bases at V and 3 bases at J, leaving 7 bases unmatched. The CDR3 is 14 residues long. In germline, CDR1 is SGHRS, CDR2 YFSETQ. The DNA for the CDR3 is TGCGCCAGCAGCATTGACAGGGTTGGCTACGAGCAGTACTTC. Its protein is CASSIDRVGYEQYF.

The chain has TRBV6-4 and TRBJ2-1; D perhaps matches TRBD1 (5 bases). The CDR3 length is 15 residues. Germline loops: CDR1 MRHNA, CDR2 SNTAGT. V dropped 7 bases and J dropped 8 bases, with 21 bases sitting between them. CDR3 sequence: CASKRQFGVLDEQFF. As DNA, the CDR3 is TGTGCCAGCAAGCGACAGTTTGGGGTCCTGGATGAGCAGTTCTTC.

This clonotype has more than one count but fewer than ten. The chain recombines TRBV5-1 with TRBJ2-7; possibly TRBD1 or TRBD2 for D (5 bases each). Germline loops: CDR1 SGHRS, CDR2 YFSETQ. CDR3 length: 13 residues. V shed 7 bases and J shed 2 bases, with 13 bases lying between them. The CDR3 nucleotides read TGCGCCAGCCGCCGGGACGGGACCTACGAGCAGTACTTC. Residues: CASRRDGTYEQYF.

A few counts support this clonotype. The CDR3 reads CASSRGGLAGANVLTF. In DNA, the CDR3 is TGTGCCAGCAGCCGGGGTGGCCTGGCTGGGGCCAACGTCCTGACTTTC. The chain employs TRBV5-5 and TRBJ2-6; the D gene is possibly TRBD2 (5 bases). The germline V gene has CDR1 SGHKS and CDR2 YYEKEE (reference sequence). This CDR3 is 16 amino acids long. V was trimmed by 4 bases and J by 2 bases, leaving 13 bases between them.

The sample holds a few counts of this clonotype. This likely comes from a read error, as the CDR3 has no conserved phenylalanine or tryptophan at its end. Because the CDR3's place on the DNA is in doubt, the DNA is left out and the CDR3 is given as listed by TCRdb. The chain has TRBV28 and TRBJ2-3; the table's D call TRBD2 went unverified against the DNA. CDR1 and CDR2 (germline): MDHEN, SYDVKM. The length of the CDR3 is 17 amino acids, counting both ends. The CDR3: CGVAVKSSSTGSRRMTS.

This clonotype was seen more than once but under ten times. The rearrangement links TRBV15 to TRBJ1-4, with a weak D call TRBD1 (6 bases). This CDR3 contains 16 residues. Per the germline V gene, CDR1 is LNHNV and CDR2 is YYDKDF (reference sequence). Trimming shortened V by 4 bases and J by 10 bases, and 22 bases separated the two germline ends. The chain's CDR3 is CATSKPTGIKLVKLFF. The DNA for the CDR3 is TGTGCCACCAGCAAACCAACAGGGATCAAGCTAGTAAAACTGTTTTTT.

There are a few counts of this clonotype. This chain uses TRBV5-5 with TRBJ1-2; D gene unclear. V lost 1 base to trimming and J lost 1 base, with 8 bases between them. Per germline, CDR1 SGHKS and CDR2 YYEKEE (reference sequence). This CDR3 has 14 amino acids. CDR3: CASSLNSHNYGYTF. DNA for the CDR3: TGTGCCAGCAGCTTGAACAGTCATAACTATGGCTACACCTTC.

This clonotype occurred a few times. The genes are TRBV7-9 and TRBJ1-4; no clear D. Germline CDR1 SEHNR, CDR2 FQNEAQ (reference sequence). Trimming cost V 1 base and J 5 bases, with 8 bases left between them. The CDR3 spans 14 residues. CDR3 nucleotide sequence: TGTGCCAGCAGCTTAGACGCCAGGAATGAAAAACTGTTTTTT. Its protein product is CASSLDARNEKLFF.

The chain carries TRBV12-3 or TRBV12-4 and TRBJ2-3; D might be TRBD1 (6 bases). The CDR3 covers 14 residues. Trimming left V 2 bases short and J 2 bases short, with 8 bases between. The CDR3 sequence: CASSLWGPTDTQYF. For the CDR3, the DNA is TGTGCCAGCAGTTTATGGGGGCCCACAGATACGCAGTATTTT.